The 30 T cell receptor beta chains below all came from one sample that was sequenced in a study of shared clonotypes between healthy human individuals. Here immunoSEQ multiplex PCR was the method, and the copy in TCRdb shows in-frame clones only, minus some. The sample yields about 610,000 clones, around 97% seen once. The sample was naive CD4+ T cells sorted from blood. Specified subset: CD45RA+ positively selected. Receptor source: a woman between 25 and 40 years old in good health.

The chain combines TRBV18 with TRBJ1-6, with 8 bases aligning to TRBD1. In germline, CDR1 is KGHSH, CDR2 LQKENI. The CDR3 spans 17 residues. V gave up 2 bases and J gave up 0 bases; unmatched junction bases: 3. The DNA of the CDR3 is TGTGCCAGCTCACCAGGACAGGGAAGCTCCTATAATTCACCCCTCCACTTT. Encoded protein: CASSPGQGSSYNSPLHF.

The gene calls are TRBV4-2 and TRBJ2-1; D is unclear. V lost 4 bases, J lost 5 bases, and 6 bases lay in between. CDR1 LGHNA and CDR2 YNFKEQ come from the germline V gene. The CDR3 contains 12 residues. The CDR3 bases are TGTGCCAGCAGCCGATCAGACAATGAGCAGTTCTTC. Protein sequence: CASSRSDNEQFF.

V is TRBV6-8 and J is TRBJ2-1, with 7 bases lining up with TRBD1. The V gene's germline CDR1 is MNHGY and CDR2 SAAAGT. V gave up 2 bases and J gave up 0 bases; unmatched junction bases: 4. The CDR3 has 16 residues. The CDR3 sequence: CASSYIRTGSYNEQFF. CDR3 DNA sequence: TGTGCCAGCAGTTACATCAGGACAGGCTCCTACAATGAGCAGTTCTTC.

The V gene is TRBV11-2, the J gene TRBJ2-7; 7 bases are a match to TRBD1. Germline CDR1 reads SGHAT; CDR2 reads FQNNGV. There are 14 residues in the CDR3. The V gene end was trimmed by 3 bases and the J gene end by 5 bases; junction bases not matched to a gene: 7. This CDR3 reads CASSFQTGRNEQYF. The CDR3 DNA reads as TGTGCCAGCAGCTTCCAGACAGGGCGCAACGAGCAGTACTTC.

The chain recombines TRBV7-9 with TRBJ2-1, with D uncertain. Looked up from germline, CDR1 is SEHNR and CDR2 is FQNEAQ (reference sequence). This CDR3 contains 13 residues. Trimming removed 3 bases from V and 3 bases from J, with 6 bases in between. CDR3 loop: CASSLGFYNEQFF. For the CDR3, the DNA is TGTGCCAGCAGCTTGGGGTTCTACAATGAGCAGTTCTTC.

The V gene is TRBV11-2, the J gene TRBJ2-7; D not certain. This CDR3 is built from 16 residues. Germline V lookup: CDR1 SGHAT, CDR2 FQNNGV. V dropped 5 bases and J dropped 1 base, with 18 bases sitting between them. Written as DNA, the CDR3 is TGTGCCAGCAGCCCAACACTACTGAGTTCTTCCTACGAGCAGTACTTC. It is translated as CASSPTLLSSSYEQYF.

The chain carries TRBV6-6 and TRBJ1-2; D gene unclear. CDR3 length equals 16 residues. The germline CDR1 and CDR2 sequences are MNHNY and SVGAGI (reference sequence). Trimming took off 0 bases at V and 4 bases at J, with 15 bases between the two ends. CDR3 coding DNA: TGTGCCAGCAGTTACTCCCACACGACACAGACCTATGGCTACACCTTC. Protein sequence: CASSYSHTTQTYGYTF.

In this sample, this clone turned up once. This chain links TRBV7-2 with TRBJ1-2; D is possibly TRBD1 (5 bases). Deletions cut 7 bases from V and 8 bases from J, with 23 bases between. The CDR3 totals 15 residues. Germline V gene lookup returns CDR1 SGHTA and CDR2 FQGNSA. The CDR3 DNA reads as TGTGCCAGCACCCTGGGGGGAAGCAAGGCCGGCGGCTACACCTTC. Protein: CASTLGGSKAGGYTF.

The V gene is TRBV9, the J gene TRBJ2-7; D gene ambiguous. This CDR3 comprises 14 residues. CDR1 and CDR2 from the germline V gene are SGDLS and YYNGEE. With 4 bases removed from V and 5 bases from J, the gap between germline ends came to 16 bases. CDR3 nucleotides: TGTGCCAGCAGCCCCCGGGTAGCCCTAGACGAGCAGTACTTC. Translation gives CASSPRVALDEQYF.

The genes are TRBV9 and TRBJ2-1; 12 positions agree with TRBD2. Germline CDR1 and CDR2: SGDLS and YYNGEE. The CDR3 is made up of 14 amino acids. V shed 2 bases, J shed 7 bases, and the junction held 1 base outside the gene matches. Here the CDR3 reads CASSVGTSGNEQFF. The DNA of the CDR3 is TGTGCCAGCAGCGTGGGGACTAGCGGGAATGAGCAGTTCTTC. Filled out from reference TRBV9 and TRBJ2-1, the complete variable domain reads DSGVTQTPKHLITATGQRVTLRCSPRSGDLSVYWYQQSLDQGLQFLIQYYNGEERAKGNILERFSAQQFPDLHSELNLSSLELGDSALYFCASSVGTSGNEQFFGPGTRLTVL.

The gene calls are TRBV9 and TRBJ2-5; D gene unclear. Germline V gene lookup returns CDR1 SGDLS and CDR2 YYNGEE. The V end was cut by 0 bases, the J end by 4 bases, with 16 bases between. This CDR3 has 16 residues. CDR3 protein: CASSVGLGNFGETQYF. The CDR3 DNA reads as TGTGCCAGCAGCGTAGGGTTAGGGAATTTCGGAGAGACCCAGTACTTC.

The chain links TRBV4-1 to TRBJ1-1; D gene unclear. Looked up from germline, CDR1 is MGHRA and CDR2 is YSYEKL. The CDR3 consists of 14 residues. V lost 0 bases and J lost 4, with 9 bases in between. The CDR3 reads CASSQELYFTEAFF. The DNA of the CDR3 is TGCGCCAGCAGCCAAGAGTTATATTTCACTGAAGCTTTCTTT.

The chain uses TRBV29-1 and TRBJ2-5; D assignment may be TRBD1 or TRBD2 (5 bases each). This CDR3 spans 15 amino acids. From germline, CDR1 is SQVTM and CDR2 ANQGSEA. The V end was cut by 6 bases, the J end by 5 bases, with 22 bases between. The CDR3 spells CSVVPGTLWGETQYF. CDR3 sequence (DNA): TGCAGCGTAGTACCCGGGACCCTGTGGGGGGAGACCCAGTACTTC.

This chain joins TRBV5-6 and TRBJ2-5, with unresolved D. Germline lookup yields CDR1 SGHDT and CDR2 YYEEEE. This CDR3 has 13 residues. V lost 2 bases, J lost 3 bases, and 8 bases lay in between. The CDR3 region is CASSFYSEETQYF. CDR3 coding DNA: TGTGCCAGCAGCTTCTACTCGGAAGAGACCCAGTACTTC.

The V call is TRBV2, the J call TRBJ2-7, with 10 bases fitting TRBD2. Germline V CDR1 and CDR2: SNHLY, FYNNEI. The trim removed 2 bases at V and 5 bases at J, leaving 6 bases unmatched. This CDR3 comprises 15 residues. CDR3 sequence (DNA): TGTGCCAGCAGTGAATTGGGGACTAGCGTCCACGAGCAGTACTTC. This encodes CASSELGTSVHEQYF.

CDR3 protein: CASSPDGANTGELFF. CDR3 DNA sequence: TGTGCCAGCAGTCCAGACGGAGCGAACACCGGGGAGCTGTTTTTT. The rearrangement joins TRBV7-3 to TRBJ2-2; D not resolved. This CDR3 comprises 15 residues. V was cut by 6 bases and J by 0 bases, with 11 bases left in between. CDR1 is SGHTA, CDR2 FQGTGA, per germline.

The gene calls are TRBV4-1 and TRBJ2-1, with a tentative D call TRBD2 (6 bases). The V end lost 0 bases, the J end lost 0 bases, and 12 bases lay between the germline ends. The CDR3 consists of 17 residues. CDR1 and CDR2 (germline): MGHRA, YSYEKL. The CDR3 coding sequence is TGCGCCAGCAGCCAAGATTACTTGGAGGGCTCCTACAATGAGCAGTTCTTC. Encoded protein: CASSQDYLEGSYNEQFF.

The chain combines TRBV6-1 with TRBJ2-5; 9 nucleotides line up with TRBD2. Germline loops: CDR1 MNHNS, CDR2 SASEGT. The V and J ends lost 6 bases and 5 bases, in that order; junction bases with no gene match: 7. The CDR3 sequence is 14 residues long. CDR3 loop: CASRTAGGGETQYF. CDR3 DNA sequence: TGTGCCAGCAGAACAGCGGGAGGCGGGGAGACCCAGTACTTC.

The chain carries TRBV28 and TRBJ1-1; D unresolved. V lost 4 bases, J lost 6 bases, and 9 bases lay in between. The CDR3 spans 12 residues. Looked up from germline, CDR1 is MDHEN and CDR2 is SYDVKM. The CDR3 sequence: CASSSANPEAFF. As DNA, the CDR3 is TGTGCCAGCAGTTCGGCCAATCCTGAAGCTTTCTTT.

The chain has TRBV19 and TRBJ2-5; D is unclear. With 5 bases removed from V and 4 bases from J, the gap between germline ends came to 8 bases. The CDR3 contains 12 residues. From germline, CDR1 is LNHDA and CDR2 SQIVND (reference sequence). CDR3: CASSERRETQYF. For the CDR3, the DNA is TGTGCCAGTAGTGAGAGGAGAGAGACCCAGTACTTC.

J is TRBJ2-3 and V is TRBV5-4; 12 nucleotides match TRBD2. The length of the CDR3 is 15 residues. J gave up 7 bases and V 0 bases, and 3 bases lay outside the gene matches. Germline assignment: CDR1 SGHNT and CDR2 YYREEE (reference sequence). Here the CDR3 reads CASSLVLAGGNTQYF. The CDR3 DNA is TGTGCCAGCAGCTTGGTACTAGCGGGAGGTAATACGCAGTATTTT.

The chain carries TRBV6-5 and TRBJ2-6, with D unclear. The CDR3 covers 15 residues. V was trimmed by 0 bases and J by 1 base, leaving 4 bases between them. The germline V gene encodes CDR1 MNHEY and CDR2 SVGAGI. CDR3 in amino acids: CASSYSMSGANVLTF. In nucleotides, the CDR3 is TGTGCCAGCAGTTACTCTATGTCTGGGGCCAACGTCCTGACTTTC.

The rearrangement uses TRBV5-4 and TRBJ2-7; D may correspond to TRBD1 or TRBD2 (6 bases each). There are 13 residues in the CDR3. Trimming took 3 bases from V and 6 from J, leaving 13 bases between them. Germline CDR1 is SGHNT and CDR2 is YYREEE (reference sequence). The CDR3: CASSSGGRSEQYF. The CDR3 DNA reads TGTGCCAGCAGCTCCGGGGGCAGGTCCGAGCAGTACTTC.

The chain joins TRBV2 to TRBJ2-5, with D maybe TRBD2 (5 bases). The CDR3 contains 13 residues. CDR1 SNHLY and CDR2 FYNNEI come from the germline V gene. The V and J ends lost 6 bases and 6 bases respectively, with 14 bases between them. Here the CDR3 reads CASRSGIEQTQYF. CDR3 in DNA: TGTGCCAGCAGGTCCGGGATTGAACAGACCCAGTACTTC.

The chain links TRBV28 to TRBJ1-2, with 7 positions matching TRBD1. In germline, CDR1 is MDHEN, CDR2 SYDVKM. There are 14 residues in the CDR3. Germline trimming cut 1 base from V and 7 bases from J; bases unmatched to any gene: 6. The CDR3 reads CASSLSGQLGGYTF. In nucleotides, the CDR3 is TGTGCCAGCAGTTTATCGGGACAGTTGGGTGGCTACACCTTC.

The chain recombines TRBV28 with TRBJ1-2; 7 nucleotides agree with TRBD1. V was pared by 6 bases and J by 4 bases, with 8 bases of the junction left unmatched. The CDR3 is 14 amino acids. Germline V gene data show CDR1 as MDHEN and CDR2 as SYDVKM. The CDR3 DNA follows: TGTGCCAGCAGACCCTCCGGGACAGTCTATGGCTACACCTTC. Residues: CASRPSGTVYGYTF.

J is TRBJ2-5 and V is TRBV10-3, with 7 positions matching TRBD1. The trim removed 10 bases at V and 4 bases at J, leaving 12 bases unmatched. Germline V lookup: CDR1 ENHRY, CDR2 SYGVKD. CDR3 length: 14 amino acids. CDR3 sequence (DNA): TGTGCCACAACCAGAACGGGACAGCTAGAGACCCAGTACTTC. Encoded protein: CATTRTGQLETQYF.

The genes are TRBV5-1 and TRBJ2-5; D is ambiguous. This CDR3 has 12 amino acids. Germline V gene data show CDR1 as SGHRS and CDR2 as YFSETQ. Trimming shortened V by 5 bases and J by 0 bases, and 5 bases separated the two germline ends. The CDR3 protein is CASSVYQETQYF. DNA of the CDR3: TGCGCCAGCAGTGTTTACCAAGAGACCCAGTACTTC.

The CDR3 region has the DNA TGTGCCAGCAGCTCATGGACTAGCGGGAGAAGCGAGCAGTACTTC. It is translated as CASSSWTSGRSEQYF. This chain links TRBV7-1 with TRBJ2-7; 13 bases align to TRBD2. TRBV7-1 is annotated as an ORF whose role is uncertain. CDR3 size: 15 residues. The junction had 4 bases not matched to a gene; V was cut back by 2 bases and J by 6 bases.

This chain joins TRBV2 and TRBJ2-3, with 8 bases matching TRBD1. This CDR3 is built from 15 residues. The ends lost 7 bases at V and 0 bases at J; junction bases unmatched: 6. CDR1 is SNHLY, CDR2 FYNNEI, per germline. For the CDR3, the DNA is TGTGCCAGCAATGGACAGGGAGTGAGCACAGATACGCAGTATTTT. Residues: CASNGQGVSTDTQYF.